The 29 T cell receptor beta chains below come from one sample, sequenced in a study of OX40 agonist ivuxolimab in advanced cancers. Clones were sequenced by immunoSEQ multiplex PCR, and TCRdb holds only the in-frame ones, with some missing. The data hold nearly 45,000 clones, with 89% observed a single time. Material: CD4+ or CD8+ T cells sorted from blood, obtained in a trial of the OX40 agonist ivuxolimab. These receptors originate from an adult with an advanced solid tumor such as melanoma, head and neck, liver or kidney cancer.

V gene TRBV15 combines with J gene TRBJ2-1; D is unclear. The germline gives CDR1 LNHNV, CDR2 YYDKDF (reference sequence). The CDR3 has 16 amino acids. The V end lost 0 bases, the J end lost 3 bases, and 12 bases lay between the germline ends. In DNA form, the CDR3 reads TGTGCCACCAGCAGAGATTTTCTGGATTACTACAATGAGCAGTTCTTC. This encodes CATSRDFLDYYNEQFF.

This rearrangement joins TRBV18 to TRBJ2-7; D might be TRBD1 (6 bases). Germline V CDR1 and CDR2: KGHSH, LQKENI. The ends were cut back, 0 bases at V and 0 bases at J, with 12 bases in the middle. The CDR3 has 16 amino acids. This chain's CDR3 is CASSPPAGQSSYEQYF. Here the CDR3 DNA reads TGTGCCAGCTCACCACCGGCAGGACAGTCCTCCTACGAGCAGTACTTC.

This chain uses TRBV4-1 with TRBJ2-7, with D perhaps matching TRBD1 (6 bases). The CDR3 loop spans 16 amino acids. The germline V and J ends were trimmed by 0 bases and 2 bases, with 14 bases remaining between them. Germline V gene sequence: CDR1 MGHRA, CDR2 YSYEKL. The CDR3 loop is CASSQDLTGETYEQYF. CDR3 DNA: TGCGCCAGCAGCCAAGATTTGACAGGTGAAACCTACGAGCAGTACTTC.

The CDR3 region is CASSLSPSGANVLTF. The CDR3 DNA is TGTGCCAGCAGTTTATCTCCATCTGGGGCCAACGTCCTGACTTTC. The V gene is TRBV27, the J gene TRBJ2-6; D is uncertain. The length of the CDR3 is 15 residues. CDR1 and CDR2 (germline): MNHEY, SMNVEV (reference sequence). With 0 bases removed from V and 1 base from J, the gap between germline ends came to 4 bases.

This rearrangement joins TRBV27 to TRBJ1-2; D unresolved. Germline loops: CDR1 MNHEY, CDR2 SMNVEV (reference sequence). The V gene lost 3 bases and the J gene lost 3 bases, with 17 bases spanning the gap. The CDR3 totals 16 residues. CDR3 nucleotide sequence: TGTGCCAGCAGTTTGGCCTCAGGCGGTCGTCACTATGGCTACACCTTC. Its translation is CASSLASGGRHYGYTF.

The chain employs TRBV7-8 and TRBJ2-5; 10 bases match TRBD1. The germline V gene encodes CDR1 SGHVS and CDR2 FQNEAQ. CDR3 length: 13 residues. The J segment lost 6 bases and the V segment lost 10 bases, leaving 8 bases of the junction unmatched. As DNA, the CDR3 is TGTGCCAAAAGGGGGACAGGGGCTAAGACCCAGTACTTC. It codes for CAKRGTGAKTQYF. Full variable domain (outside the CDR3, taken from reference TRBV7-8 and TRBJ2-5): GAGVSQSPRYKVAKRGQDVALRCDPISGHVSLFWYQQALGQGPEFLTYFQNEAQLDKSGLPSDRFFAERPEGSVSTLKIQRTQQEDSAVYLCAKRGTGAKTQYFGPGTRLLVL.

V and J are TRBV19 and TRBJ1-2; D might be TRBD1 (6 bases). Germline lookup yields CDR1 LNHDA and CDR2 SQIVND (reference sequence). V lost 6 bases to trimming and J lost 2 bases, with 7 bases between them. There are 12 residues in the CDR3. This chain's CDR3 is CASRTGNYGYTF. CDR3 bases: TGTGCCAGTAGGACAGGCAACTATGGCTACACCTTC.

This chain uses TRBV4-2 with TRBJ1-2; the D gene is possibly TRBD1 (6 bases). The CDR3 length is 14 residues. V lost 0 bases and J lost 3, with 8 bases in between. In germline, CDR1 is LGHNA, CDR2 YNFKEQ. The CDR3 DNA follows: TGTGCCAGCAGCCAAGATAGGGGGGACTATGGCTACACCTTC. It specifies CASSQDRGDYGYTF.

The V and J genes are TRBV27 and TRBJ1-6; D gene unclear. This CDR3 comprises 10 residues. From germline, CDR1 is MNHEY and CDR2 SMNVEV (reference sequence). Between the trimmed V and J ends, which lost 11 bases and 10 bases, there was a span of 9 bases. CDR3 nucleotides: TGTGCCGTCGGAGGGTCACCCCTCCACTTT. Translated: CAVGGSPLHF.

V usage is TRBV29-1 and J usage is TRBJ2-6, with no clear D. The V end lost 4 bases, the J end lost 0 bases, and 10 bases lay between the germline ends. The germline V gene has CDR1 SQVTM and CDR2 ANQGSEA. The CDR3 has 15 residues. CDR3 bases: TGCAGCGTTGCAACAGACTTCTCTGGGGCCAACGTCCTGACTTTC. This codes for CSVATDFSGANVLTF.

The rearrangement joins TRBV4-2 to TRBJ2-7; D perhaps matches TRBD2 (5 bases). The germline V and J ends were trimmed by 4 bases and 1 base, with 8 bases remaining between them. The CDR3 length is 13 residues. Germline CDR1 reads LGHNA; CDR2 reads YNFKEQ. The CDR3 region is CASSRRTSYEQYF. The DNA of the CDR3 is TGTGCCAGCAGCCGGCGGACTTCCTACGAGCAGTACTTC.

The chain links TRBV7-2 to TRBJ2-7; D not certain. Germline CDR1 SGHTA, CDR2 FQGNSA. The CDR3 runs to 14 residues. V was pared by 6 bases and J by 3 bases, with 15 bases between. The CDR3 DNA sequence: TGTGCCAGCAGTGAAATGAACAGATACTACGAGCAGTACTTC. Residues: CASSEMNRYYEQYF.

V gene TRBV2 combines with J gene TRBJ2-3; 7 bases map to TRBD1. The ends lost 4 bases at V and 2 bases at J; junction bases unmatched: 6. Germline V gene lookup returns CDR1 SNHLY and CDR2 FYNNEI. The CDR3 consists of 15 residues. The CDR3 DNA sequence: TGTGCCAGCAGTGGGTACAGGGGACACACAGATACGCAGTATTTT. Its protein product is CASSGYRGHTDTQYF.

This chain connects TRBV9 to TRBJ2-1; 7 bases map to TRBD1. Germline CDR1 and CDR2: SGDLS and YYNGEE. V lost 2 bases and J lost 5; bases outside the gene matches: 1. The CDR3 is made up of 13 amino acids. The DNA for the CDR3 is TGTGCCAGCAGCGTTGGACAGGACAATGAGCAGTTCTTC. Translating gives CASSVGQDNEQFF.

The chain couples TRBV16 to TRBJ2-7, with D unresolved. Germline V gene lookup returns CDR1 KGHSY and CDR2 FQNENV. The V and J ends lost 0 bases and 5 bases respectively, with 5 bases between them. The CDR3 runs 12 residues. CDR3 region: CASSQSRDEQYF. The CDR3 DNA reads TGTGCCAGCAGCCAATCCCGGGACGAGCAGTACTTC.

The V call is TRBV6-1, the J call TRBJ2-5, with D hard to call. The closer fit of TRBJ2-7 to the DNA end suggests the J call may be wrong. The CDR3 runs 11 residues. CDR1 MNHNS and CDR2 SASEGT come from the germline V gene. The CDR3 region has the DNA TGTGCCAGCAGTTCAAACTACGAGCAGTACTTC. Translated, it gives CASSSNYEQYF.

The V call is TRBV9, the J call TRBJ2-3, with 10 bases aligning to TRBD2. Germline V gene sequence: CDR1 SGDLS, CDR2 YYNGEE. V dropped 6 bases and J dropped 6; count of bases not matched to a gene: 13. The CDR3 runs 16 residues. The CDR3 sequence: CASTPQSGGASDTQYF. The CDR3 DNA reads as TGTGCCAGCACCCCTCAGAGCGGGGGGGCATCCGATACGCAGTATTTT.

The chain links TRBV6-5 to TRBJ2-3, with 8 bases aligning to TRBD2. This CDR3 has 15 amino acids. V shed 7 bases and J 1 base; nucleotides not matched to a gene: 7. Germline V gene data show CDR1 as MNHEY and CDR2 as SVGAGI. The CDR3 sequence: CASKKRGPGTDTQYF. The CDR3 bases are TGTGCCAGCAAGAAGCGGGGGCCGGGCACAGATACGCAGTATTTT.

The genes are TRBV7-9 and TRBJ1-4; D gene ambiguous. This CDR3 has 15 amino acids. Germline loops: CDR1 SEHNR, CDR2 FQNEAQ (reference sequence). V gave up 1 base and J gave up 4 bases, with 10 bases separating them. CDR3 region: CASSLVAGSNEKLFF. The CDR3 bases are TGTGCCAGCAGCTTAGTAGCGGGGAGTAATGAAAAACTGTTTTTT.

J is TRBJ2-7 and V is TRBV6-1, with D unresolved. The CDR3 is made up of 11 amino acids. Germline values: CDR1 MNHNS, CDR2 SASEGT. V gave up 7 bases and J gave up 5 bases, with 9 bases separating them. The CDR3 loop reads CASIWGNEQYF. In DNA, the CDR3 is TGTGCCAGCATTTGGGGTAACGAGCAGTACTTC.

This clone was found once. The chain links TRBV4-1 to TRBJ2-2; 13 bases align to TRBD2. Per germline, CDR1 MGHRA and CDR2 YSYEKL. With 3 bases clipped from V and 0 bases from J, the junction kept 1 base outside the gene matches. This CDR3 has 17 residues. The CDR3 here is CASSHGLAGANTGELFF. The CDR3 bases are TGCGCCAGCAGCCACGGACTAGCGGGGGCGAACACCGGGGAGCTGTTTTTT.

The CDR3 sequence is CASRGAPYEQYF. The CDR3 bases are TGTGCCAGCAGGGGGGCACCCTACGAGCAGTACTTC. The gene calls are TRBV7-9 and TRBJ2-7; TRBD1 is a possible D gene (6 bases). Trimming took 6 bases from V and 2 from J, leaving 8 bases between them. The CDR3 sequence is 12 residues long. Germline CDR1 and CDR2: SEHNR and FQNEAQ (reference sequence).

V gene TRBV6-1 combines with J gene TRBJ1-5, with TRBD1 matching over 7 bases. V trimming: 6 bases; J trimming: 4 bases; junction bases outside the gene matches: 0. This CDR3 is built from 12 residues. Germline V lookup: CDR1 MNHNS, CDR2 SASEGT. Here the CDR3 DNA reads TGTGCCAGCAGGACAGGGAATCAGCCCCAGCATTTT. It specifies CASRTGNQPQHF.

This chain joins TRBV27 and TRBJ2-1, with D possibly TRBD2 on 5 matching bases. V was clipped by 9 bases and J by 5 bases, with 11 bases between them. Germline values: CDR1 MNHEY, CDR2 SMNVEV (reference sequence). There are 12 residues in the CDR3. The CDR3 sequence: CASTGSNNEQFF. The CDR3 nucleotides are TGTGCCAGTACGGGGTCCAACAATGAGCAGTTCTTC.

V is TRBV21-1 and J is TRBJ2-7; whether TRBD2, the table's D call, matches the DNA was not checked. TRBV21-1 is a pseudogene locus. The CDR3 totals 15 residues. The CDR3 bases are TGTGCCAGCAGTACTGGAGCGGGGGGGCCGTACGAGCAGTACTTC. This translates into CASSTGAGGPYEQYF.

This chain uses TRBV11-3 with TRBJ1-4; D is unclear. The V and J ends lost 1 base and 6 bases respectively, with 15 bases between them. Germline-derived CDR1 and CDR2 are SGHNT and YENEEA. This CDR3 is 16 amino acids long. The CDR3 sequence is CASSLVRVGVDEKLFF. The CDR3 bases are TGTGCCAGCAGCTTAGTGAGGGTTGGTGTGGATGAAAAACTGTTTTTT. The complete variable domain, with remaining parts taken from reference TRBV11-3 and TRBJ1-4, reads EAGVVQSPRYKIIEKKQPVAFWCNPISGHNTLYWYLQNLGQGPELLIRYENEEAVDDSQLPKDRFSAERLKGVDSTLKIQPAELGDSAVYLCASSLVRVGVDEKLFFGSGTQLSVL.

The chain links TRBV2 to TRBJ2-4; perhaps TRBD2 as D (5 bases). Trimming removed 10 bases at V and 6 bases at J, with 7 bases between. Germline CDR1 and CDR2: SNHLY and FYNNEI. This CDR3 contains 10 residues. Written as DNA, the CDR3 is TGTGCCACCCGGGGAAACATTCAGTACTTC. Its translation is CATRGNIQYF. The full variable domain, its missing parts supplied by reference TRBV2 and TRBJ2-4, is EPEVTQTPSHQVTQMGQEVILRCVPISNHLYFYWYRQILGQKVEFLVSFYNNEISEKSEIFDDQFSVERPDGSNFTLKIRSTKLEDSAMYFCATRGNIQYFGAGTRLSVL.

The J gene is TRBJ2-1, the V gene TRBV30; tentatively, D is TRBD1 (5 bases). Germline V CDR1 and CDR2: GTSNPN, SVGIG (reference sequence). V was shortened by 2 bases and J by 10 bases, with 12 bases between the two germline ends. The CDR3 has 12 amino acids. DNA of the CDR3: TGTGCCTGGAGTTCCGGACAACACGAGCAGTTCTTC. This sequence encodes CAWSSGQHEQFF.

The V and J genes are TRBV5-6 and TRBJ2-4, with D possibly TRBD2 on 5 matching bases. The germline V and J ends were trimmed by 7 bases and 9 bases, with 14 bases remaining between them. The length of the CDR3 is 12 residues. CDR1 and CDR2 from the germline V gene are SGHDT and YYEEEE. In DNA, the CDR3 is TGTGCCAGCGCGGGCGTCTTGGGCATTCAGTACTTC. It yields the protein CASAGVLGIQYF.